This T cell receptor beta chain is from a study of CD8 T cells in ankylosing spondylitis. The V end lost 2 bases, the J end lost 0 bases, and 14 bases lay between the germline ends. This CDR3 comprises 16 residues. The germline CDR1 and CDR2 sequences are DFQATT and SNEGSKA (reference sequence). In its sample, this clonotype was seen many times. TCRdb re-analysed the 5' RACE reads in MiXCR, keeping a single row per CDR3 protein. The sample shows under 300,000 distinct CDR3 sequences, around 10% of them seen only once. This receptor was identified in a male donor with ankylosing spondylitis or in good health (not recorded which). The sequenced sample consisted of blood, either unsorted or a sorted T cell fraction (not recorded which). This sequence joins TRBV20-1 and TRBJ1-3, with D possibly TRBD1 on 5 matching bases. CDR3 region: CSARIPGTVSGNTIYF. CDR3 nucleotide sequence: TGCAGTGCTAGAATACCAGGGACTGTCTCTGGAAACACCATATATTTT.